This entry features one T cell receptor beta chain sequence. The specificity of this receptor is unknown. No base-level quality is on record; no much larger clone is a single base apart. Libraries were built with the immunoSEQ multiplex PCR assay. TCRdb's version of the immuneACCESS table is confined to in-frame rearrangements and falls short of the full clone set. An unresolved V gene accounts for under half of the shortfall where checked; the remainder is of unknown origin. Across this sample there are 150,000 to 200,000 clones, with under 95% seen only once. Clones ranked in the top ten supply 1.3% to 1.5% of the sample. From V the trimming removes 7 bases and from J it removes 2 bases, while the gene matches leave 10 bases of the junction unaccounted for. Spanning cysteine to phenylalanine, the CDR3 consists of 16 amino acids. The retained sequence is limited to the CDR3, 48 bases, with the frame set at the first base. CDR1 and CDR2, per the germline V gene, are MDHEN and SYDVKM.

The data derive from a study of control samples from healthy donors and cancer patients (dated by TCRdb to about 2020). The receptor was derived from a woman younger than 30 in good health. Sequenced input: blood. The rearrangement joined TRBV28 to TRBJ2-2; the central 7 bases match TRBD1. The bases read TGTGCCAGCACTCCTTGGGGACAGCAAAACACCGGGGAGCTGTTTTTT. This translates into CASTPWGQQNTGELFF.